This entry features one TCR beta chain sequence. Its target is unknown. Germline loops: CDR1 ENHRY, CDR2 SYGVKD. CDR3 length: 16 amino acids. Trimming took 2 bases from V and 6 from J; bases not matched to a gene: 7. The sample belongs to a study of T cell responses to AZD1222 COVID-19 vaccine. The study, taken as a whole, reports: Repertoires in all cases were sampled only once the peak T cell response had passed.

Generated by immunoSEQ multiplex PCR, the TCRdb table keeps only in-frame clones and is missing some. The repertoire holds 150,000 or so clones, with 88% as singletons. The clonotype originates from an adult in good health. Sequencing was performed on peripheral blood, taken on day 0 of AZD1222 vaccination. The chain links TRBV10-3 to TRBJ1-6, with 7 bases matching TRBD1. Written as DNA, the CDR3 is TGTGCCATCAGTGAGCAACCGACAGGGAGTAATTCACCCCTCCACTTT. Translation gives CAISEQPTGSNSPLHF.